Listed below are T cell receptor beta chains from one sample, sequenced in a study of T cells after yellow fever vaccination. One entry per CDR3 protein, called by TCRdb with MiXCR from the 5' RACE reads. In the table there are 230,000 or so distinct CDR3 sequences, roughly 4% of which are singletons. The sequencing used PBMCs, collected 15 days after the yellow fever booster vaccination. These receptors came from a man between 18 and 29 years old who received the YFV17D yellow fever vaccine. CDR3s include the opening cysteine and the closing phenylalanine or tryptophan. The order of the fields is J gene, clone size, D gene, V gene, CDR3 protein, CDR3 DNA. A D gene is named only where the DNA matches it firmly. Not all rows give a size; the values are once, few, many and, for expanded clones, a class.

TRBJ2-7 | NA | NA | TRBV5-5 | CASSQLSSYEQYF | TGTGCCAGCAGCCAATTGAGCTCCTACGAGCAGTACTTC
TRBJ2-1 | many | TRBD2 | TRBV7-2 | CASSRPTSGGSLTEQFF | TGTGCCAGCAGCCGCCCCACTAGCGGGGGGTCACTTACCGAACAGTTCTTC
TRBJ2-1 | once | NA | TRBV9 | CASSVSGLSYNEQFF | TGTGCCAGCAGCGTATCCGGGCTCTCCTACAATGAGCAGTTCTTC
TRBJ2-5 | many | NA | TRBV11-3 | CASSLSQSSQETQYF | TGTGCCAGCAGCTTATCCCAGTCGTCTCAAGAGACCCAGTACTTC
TRBJ2-5 | few | NA | TRBV7-3 | CANTTQGFPRETQYF | TGTGCCAATACCACCCAGGGATTTCCCCGAGAGACCCAGTACTTC
TRBJ2-7 | many | NA | TRBV6-2/TRBV6-3 | CASSQRRQDYEQYF | TGTGCCAGCAGCCAACGCCGACAGGACTACGAGCAGTACTTC
TRBJ2-7 | many | NA | TRBV7-9 | CASSLGRTYEQYF | TGTGCCAGCAGCTTAGGTCGAACCTACGAGCAGTACTTC
TRBJ1-1 | many | NA | TRBV7-8 | CASSPVRVNTEAFF | TGTGCCAGCTCCCCCGTCAGGGTGAACACTGAAGCTTTCTTT
TRBJ2-5 | many | TRBD1 | TRBV20-1 | CSALTGNQETQYF | TGCAGTGCCCTGACAGGGAACCAAGAGACCCAGTACTTC
TRBJ2-2 | many | TRBD2 | TRBV4-2 | CASSRTSTGELFF | TGTGCCAGCAGCCGGACTAGCACCGGGGAGCTGTTTTTT
TRBJ1-5 | many | TRBD1 | TRBV7-9 | CASSSDRGLVSVQPQHF | TGTGCCAGCAGCTCCGACAGGGGGCTAGTTTCGGTTCAGCCCCAGCATTTT
TRBJ1-1 | many | NA | TRBV6-2/TRBV6-3 | CASSFEGTEVF | TGTGCCAGCAGTTTTGAGGGCACTGAGGTCTTT
TRBJ2-5 | few | NA | TRBV20-1 | CSAGGWGEVGTQYF | TGCAGTGCAGGGGGTTGGGGGGAGGTTGGGACCCAGTACTTC
TRBJ2-7 | many | NA | TRBV7-9 | CASSFVGREQYF | TGTGCCAGCAGCTTCGTAGGTCGGGAGCAGTACTTC
TRBJ2-1 | many | NA | TRBV7-3 | CASSPLGGSNNEQFF | TGTGCCAGCAGCCCCCTCGGAGGGTCTAACAATGAGCAGTTCTTC
TRBJ1-5 | many | NA | TRBV20-1 | CSARREGNQPQHF | TGCAGTGCTCGCAGGGAGGGGAATCAGCCCCAGCATTTT
TRBJ1-5 | many | TRBD1 | TRBV7-6 | CASSVGTGLNQPQHF | TGTGCCAGCAGCGTAGGGACAGGGCTCAACCAGCCCCAGCATTTT
TRBJ1-1 | many | NA | TRBV7-3 | CASSLGKNTEAFF | TGTGCCAGCAGCTTGGGGAAGAACACTGAAGCTTTCTTT
TRBJ2-4 | many | NA | TRBV5-1 | CASSLAWAGQAKNIQYF | TGCGCCAGCAGCTTGGCCTGGGCGGGGCAGGCTAAAAACATTCAGTACTTC
TRBJ1-5 | few | NA | TRBV7-2 | CASSLAVGYQPQHF | TGTGCCAGCAGCTTAGCGGTAGGGTATCAGCCCCAGCATTTT